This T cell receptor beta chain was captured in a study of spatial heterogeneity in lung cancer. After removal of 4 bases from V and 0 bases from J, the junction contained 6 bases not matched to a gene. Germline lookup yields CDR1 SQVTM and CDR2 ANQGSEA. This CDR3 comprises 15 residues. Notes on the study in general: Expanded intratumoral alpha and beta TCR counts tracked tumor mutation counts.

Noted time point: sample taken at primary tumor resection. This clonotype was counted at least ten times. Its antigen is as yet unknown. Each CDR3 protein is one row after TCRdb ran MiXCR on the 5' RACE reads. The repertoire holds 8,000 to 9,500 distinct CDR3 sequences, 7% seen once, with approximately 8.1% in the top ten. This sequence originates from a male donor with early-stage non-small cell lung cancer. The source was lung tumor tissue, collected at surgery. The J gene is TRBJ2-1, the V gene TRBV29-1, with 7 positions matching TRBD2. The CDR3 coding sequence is TGCAGCGTTGGGGGCGGGAGAAACTCCTACAATGAGCAGTTCTTC. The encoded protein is CSVGGGRNSYNEQFF.